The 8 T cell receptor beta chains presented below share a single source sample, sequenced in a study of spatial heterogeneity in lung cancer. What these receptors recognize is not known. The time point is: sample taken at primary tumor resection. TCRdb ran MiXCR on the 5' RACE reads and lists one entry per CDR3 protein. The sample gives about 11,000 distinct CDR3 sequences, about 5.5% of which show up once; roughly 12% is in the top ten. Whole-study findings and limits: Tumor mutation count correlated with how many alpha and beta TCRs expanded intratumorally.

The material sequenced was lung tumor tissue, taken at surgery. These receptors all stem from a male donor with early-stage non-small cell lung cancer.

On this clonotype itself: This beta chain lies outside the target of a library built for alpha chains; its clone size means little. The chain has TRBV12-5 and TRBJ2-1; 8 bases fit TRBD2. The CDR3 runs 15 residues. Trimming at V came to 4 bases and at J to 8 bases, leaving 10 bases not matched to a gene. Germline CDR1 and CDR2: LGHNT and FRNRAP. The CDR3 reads CASGSSGGLRHEQFF. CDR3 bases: TGTGCTAGTGGTTCCAGCGGGGGACTACGACATGAGCAGTTCTTC. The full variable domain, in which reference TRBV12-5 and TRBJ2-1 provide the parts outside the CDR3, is DARVTQTPRHKVTEMGQEVTMRCQPILGHNTVFWYRQTMMQGLELLAYFRNRAPLDDSGMPKDRFSAEMPDATLATLKIQPSEPRDSAVYFCASGSSGGLRHEQFFGPGTRLTVL.

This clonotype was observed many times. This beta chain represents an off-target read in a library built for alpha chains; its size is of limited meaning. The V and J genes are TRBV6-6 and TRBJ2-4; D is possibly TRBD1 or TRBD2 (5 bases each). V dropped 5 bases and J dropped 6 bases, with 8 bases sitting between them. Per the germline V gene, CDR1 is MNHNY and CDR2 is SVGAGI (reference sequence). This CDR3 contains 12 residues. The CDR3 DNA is TGTGCCAGCAGTCGGGACGTAAACATTCAGTACTTC. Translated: CASSRDVNIQYF.

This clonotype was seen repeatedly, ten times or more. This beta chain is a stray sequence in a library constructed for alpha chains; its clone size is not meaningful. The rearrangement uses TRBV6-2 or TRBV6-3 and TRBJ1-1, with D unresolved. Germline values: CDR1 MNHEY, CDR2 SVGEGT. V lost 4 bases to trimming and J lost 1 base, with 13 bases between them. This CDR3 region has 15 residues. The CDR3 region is CASSSGELANTEAFF. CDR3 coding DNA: TGTGCCAGCAGTTCTGGTGAGCTAGCGAACACTGAAGCTTTCTTT.

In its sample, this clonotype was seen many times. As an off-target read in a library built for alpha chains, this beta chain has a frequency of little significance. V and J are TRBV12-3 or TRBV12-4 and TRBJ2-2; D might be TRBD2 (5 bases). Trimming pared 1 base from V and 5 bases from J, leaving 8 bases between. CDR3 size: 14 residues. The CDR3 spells CASSLGGATGELFF. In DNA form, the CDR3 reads TGTGCCAGCAGTTTAGGGGGAGCTACCGGGGAGCTGTTTTTT.

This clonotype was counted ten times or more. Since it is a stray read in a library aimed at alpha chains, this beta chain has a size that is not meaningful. In DNA form, the CDR3 reads TGTGCCAGCAGCCAAGATCAGGGTCAATACACTGAAGCTTTCTTT. It translates to CASSQDQGQYTEAFF. The chain combines TRBV4-2 with TRBJ1-1; weak D call: TRBD1 (5 bases). Deletions cut 0 bases from V and 3 bases from J, with 11 bases between. CDR3 size: 15 residues. Germline lookup yields CDR1 LGHNA and CDR2 YNFKEQ.

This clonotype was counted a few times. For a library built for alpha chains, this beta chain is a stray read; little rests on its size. The CDR3, as DNA: TGTGCCAGCAGTTACGGGTGGCTAGCGGGGGCCACCGGGGAGCTGTTTTTT. Amino acid sequence: CASSYGWLAGATGELFF. This chain links TRBV6-6 with TRBJ2-2, with 10 bases fitting TRBD2. Trimming removed 2 bases from V and 4 bases from J; junction bases left unmatched: 7. The CDR3 length is 17 residues. Per germline, CDR1 MNHNY and CDR2 SVGAGI (reference sequence).

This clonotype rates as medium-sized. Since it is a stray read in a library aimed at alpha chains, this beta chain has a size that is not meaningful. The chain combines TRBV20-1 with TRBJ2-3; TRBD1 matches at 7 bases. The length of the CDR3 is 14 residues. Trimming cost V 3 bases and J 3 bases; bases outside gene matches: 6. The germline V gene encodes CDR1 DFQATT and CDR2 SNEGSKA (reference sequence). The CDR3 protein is CSARDRLGTDTQYF. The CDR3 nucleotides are TGCAGTGCTAGGGACAGGCTGGGGACAGATACGCAGTATTTT.

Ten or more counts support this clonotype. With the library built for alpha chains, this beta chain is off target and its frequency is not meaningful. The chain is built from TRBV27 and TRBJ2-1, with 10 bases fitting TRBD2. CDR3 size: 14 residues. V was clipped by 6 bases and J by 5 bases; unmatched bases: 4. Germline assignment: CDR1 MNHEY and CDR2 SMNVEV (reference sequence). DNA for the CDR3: TGTGCCAGCAGCCCGGGACTAGCGAACAATGAGCAGTTCTTC. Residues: CASSPGLANNEQFF.